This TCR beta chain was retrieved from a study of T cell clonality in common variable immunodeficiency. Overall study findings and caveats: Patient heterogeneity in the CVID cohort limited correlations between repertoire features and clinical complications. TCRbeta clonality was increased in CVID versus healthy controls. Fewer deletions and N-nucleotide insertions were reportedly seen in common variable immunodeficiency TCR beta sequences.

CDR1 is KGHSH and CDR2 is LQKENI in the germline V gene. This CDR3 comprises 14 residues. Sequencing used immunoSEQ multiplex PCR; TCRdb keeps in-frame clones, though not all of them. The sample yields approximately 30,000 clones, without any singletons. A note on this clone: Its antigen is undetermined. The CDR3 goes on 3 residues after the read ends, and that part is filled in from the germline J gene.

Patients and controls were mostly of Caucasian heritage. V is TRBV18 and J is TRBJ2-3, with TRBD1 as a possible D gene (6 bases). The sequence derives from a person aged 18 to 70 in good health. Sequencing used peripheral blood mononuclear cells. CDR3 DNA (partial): TGTGCCAGCTCACCAGGACAGTCCAATCAGCCG. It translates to CASSPGQSNQP. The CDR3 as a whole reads CASSPGQSNQPQYF. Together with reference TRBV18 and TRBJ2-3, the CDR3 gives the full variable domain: NAGVMQNPRHLVRRRGQEARLRCSPMKGHSHVYWYRQLPEEGLKFMVYLQKENIIDESGMPKERFSAEFPKEGPSILRIQQVVRGDSAAYFCASSPGQSNQPQYFGPGTRLTVL.